This note documents a single TCR beta chain sequence. Its antigen is still unknown. This sample is drawn from a study of cytomegalovirus exposure and HLA in healthy donors. Notes on the study in general: The authors considered a cluster of highly shared sequence variants likely to be a sequencing artifact. The presence/absence work took it that sequencing depth was about the same across donors. Later work associated fewer than 20,000 TCR beta sequences with HLA alleles at 0.05 false discovery rate. More than 150 TCR beta chains were listed as cytomegalovirus-associated.

Primers included in the PCR were 60 Vbeta and 13 Jbeta primers. Sequencing used immunoSEQ multiplex PCR; TCRdb keeps in-frame clones, though not all of them. The data show around 150,000 clones, approximately 79% seen once. With 0 bases clipped from V and 12 bases from J, the junction kept 12 bases outside the gene matches. Per the germline V gene, CDR1 is SGDLS and CDR2 is YYNGEE. This CDR3 region has 15 residues. The chain recombines TRBV9 with TRBJ2-1; 7 bases match TRBD2. Specimen: PBMCs. The clonotype comes from a man in his forties in good health and CMV-seropositive. The CDR3 sequence: CASSVGASGDVLQFF. The CDR3 region has the DNA TGTGCCAGCAGCGTAGGGGCTAGCGGTGATGTACTGCAGTTCTTC.